The 26 T cell receptor beta chains below all came from one sample that was sequenced in a study of regulatory T cells in long-lasting Graves disease. The TCR beta library used iRepertoire HTBI primers with Arm-PCR amplification of CDR3. TCRdb re-called the multiplex PCR reads through MiXCR, storing one row per CDR3 protein. This sample has hundreds of thousands of distinct CDR3 sequences, with 15% to 20% found just once. The time point was: newly diagnosed GD, antithyroid drugs for less than 3 months. The TCR library used RNA extracted from PBMCs. The same sample was also studied in work on T cells in Graves' hyperthyroidism and ophthalmopathy.

Material: peripheral blood mononuclear cells (PBMCs), obtained at new diagnosis, from a patient treated with antithyroid drugs. The receptors derive from a woman aged 40 to 65 with Graves disease.

This clonotype was seen repeatedly, ten times or more. V usage is TRBV6-1 and J usage is TRBJ1-1; 12 bases align to TRBD1. This CDR3 has 16 residues. The junction had 12 bases not matched to a gene; V was cut back by 6 bases and J by 7 bases. Looked up from germline, CDR1 is MNHNS and CDR2 is SASEGT. The CDR3 nucleotides are TGTGCCAGCAGGCCGGGACAGGGGGCAGGGGATAGTGAAGCTTTCTTT. Its protein product is CASRPGQGAGDSEAFF.

V and J are TRBV4-1 and TRBJ1-1; D unresolved. Germline assignment: CDR1 MGHRA and CDR2 YSYEKL. Trimming removed 1 base from V and 3 bases from J, with 12 bases in between. This CDR3 comprises 15 residues. CDR3: CASSQVYKHHTEAFF. DNA of the CDR3: TGCGCCAGCAGCCAAGTCTACAAACACCACACTGAAGCTTTCTTT.

As concerns this clonotype: At one of its ends the junction is not consistent with the germline gene, which may arise from a read error. This chain connects TRBV14 to TRBJ1-2; D is uncertain. The length of the CDR3 is 11 residues. Germline CDR1 is SGHDN and CDR2 is FVKESK. The CDR3 bases are TGTGCCAGCAGCCAAGGACCTATACCATCCTTC. It is translated as CASSQGPIPSF.

In this sample, this clonotype turned up a few times. The rearrangement links TRBV4-1 to TRBJ1-5; D remains unclear. Germline CDR1 MGHRA, CDR2 YSYEKL. With 1 base removed from V and 5 bases from J, the gap between germline ends came to 9 bases. The CDR3 is made up of 14 amino acids. In DNA form, the CDR3 reads TGCGCCAGCAGCCAAGCTCACGGAGATCAGCCCCAGCATTTT. This sequence encodes CASSQAHGDQPQHF.

This clonotype showed up just a few times. Compared with germline, one end of the junction differs, possibly owing to a read error. The genes are TRBV28 and TRBJ1-5; 8 nucleotides line up with TRBD1. Germline CDR1 MDHEN, CDR2 SYDVKM. The CDR3 has 15 residues. In DNA, the CDR3 is TGTGCCAGCAGCCAAAACAGGGGGATCAATCAGCCCCTGCATTTT. Amino acids: CASSQNRGINQPLHF.

The chain recombines TRBV5-5 with TRBJ2-5; 12 bases are shared with TRBD2. Trimming at V came to 6 bases and at J to 2 bases, leaving 8 bases not matched to a gene. This CDR3 has 16 residues. Germline CDR1 SGHKS, CDR2 YYEKEE (reference sequence). The CDR3 spells CASTTLAGGRQETQYF. CDR3 nucleotide sequence: TGTGCCAGCACCACTCTAGCGGGGGGGCGTCAAGAGACCCAGTACTTC.

This clonotype was detected a few times. The chain uses TRBV27 and TRBJ1-5; 10 bases match TRBD1. The CDR3 sequence is 15 residues long. Germline trimming cut 10 bases from V and 4 bases from J; bases unmatched to any gene: 10. Germline V CDR1 and CDR2: MNHEY, SMNVEV (reference sequence). The CDR3 is CATQSGTGVNQPQHF. In DNA form, the CDR3 reads TGTGCCACGCAATCCGGGACAGGGGTAAATCAGCCCCAGCATTTT.

This clonotype appeared many times. In nucleotides, the CDR3 is TGTGCCAGTCAAAGAGGGACTAGCGCTAACAATGAGCAGTTCTTC. Residues: CASQRGTSANNEQFF. The V gene is TRBV2, the J gene TRBJ2-1, with 10 bases lining up with TRBD2. This CDR3 has 15 residues. CDR1 SNHLY and CDR2 FYNNEI come from the germline V gene. V dropped 9 bases and J dropped 5; count of bases not matched to a gene: 10.

This clonotype has more than one count but fewer than ten. The chain couples TRBV5-1 to TRBJ2-2; no definite D call. This CDR3 contains 14 residues. Germline-derived CDR1 and CDR2 are SGHRS and YFSETQ. V was cut by 3 bases and J by 4 bases, with 10 bases left in between. CDR3 nucleotide sequence: TGCGCCAGCAGCTGGCGGCGAGGCACCGGGGAGCTGTTTTTT. Translation gives CASSWRRGTGELFF.

The V and J genes are TRBV19 and TRBJ1-2, with D possibly being TRBD1 (5 bases). Germline CDR1 is LNHDA and CDR2 is SQIVND (reference sequence). Trimming stripped 6 bases from V and 4 bases from J, with 15 bases between. The CDR3 covers 14 residues. The CDR3 here is CASRRQLGPYGYTF. CDR3 in DNA: TGTGCCAGTAGGAGACAGTTGGGGCCCTATGGCTACACCTTC.

This clonotype was counted at least ten times. The chain couples TRBV11-1 to TRBJ2-3; TRBD2 matches 12 bases. The CDR3 totals 14 residues. The germline V gene encodes CDR1 SGHAT and CDR2 FQDESV (reference sequence). V lost 8 bases, J lost 5 bases, and 5 bases stayed unmatched. The CDR3 spells CASALAGGQDTQYF. The CDR3 coding sequence is TGTGCCAGCGCGCTAGCGGGGGGGCAAGATACGCAGTATTTT.

This clonotype appeared many times. As DNA, the CDR3 is TGTGCCAGCAGCTCGGGACGGGGAAGGACTAATGAAAAACTGTTTTTT. Translated: CASSSGRGRTNEKLFF. This chain connects TRBV7-6 to TRBJ1-4; D might be TRBD1 (5 bases). V lost 4 bases and J 2 bases, leaving 14 bases between the germline ends. Germline CDR1 and CDR2: SGHVS and FNYEAQ. This CDR3 has 16 residues. Complete variable domain (other parts from reference TRBV7-6 and TRBJ1-4): GAGVSQSPRYKVTKRGQDVALRCDPISGHVSLYWYRQALGQGPEFLTYFNYEAQQDKSGLPNDRFSAERPEGSISTLTIQRTEQRDSAMYRCASSSGRGRTNEKLFFGSGTQLSVL.

The J gene is TRBJ1-2, the V gene TRBV10-3; D possibly corresponds to TRBD1 (5 bases). The V and J ends lost 6 bases and 2 bases respectively, with 13 bases between them. CDR1 is ENHRY, CDR2 SYGVKD, per germline. This CDR3 region has 14 residues. CDR3 DNA sequence: TGTGCCATCAGCCCCGGGACGGTGAACTATGGCTACACCTTC. Translating gives CAISPGTVNYGYTF.

This clonotype occurred many times. This chain links TRBV19 with TRBJ1-5; a weak D match, TRBD1 (6 bases). Germline CDR1 LNHDA, CDR2 SQIVND (reference sequence). The CDR3 consists of 13 residues. V was clipped by 5 bases and J by 8 bases, with 13 bases between them. The CDR3 bases are TGTGCCAGTAGTGCACAGGGAGCAGAGCCCCAGCATTTT. This encodes CASSAQGAEPQHF.

At least ten counts were recorded for this clonotype. The J gene is TRBJ1-1, the V gene TRBV2; no definite D call. Trimming cost V 4 bases and J 0 bases, with 9 bases left between them. From germline, CDR1 is SNHLY and CDR2 FYNNEI. The CDR3 covers 14 residues. CDR3 residues: CASSGDTMNTEAFF. The CDR3 nucleotides read TGTGCCAGCAGTGGCGATACCATGAACACTGAAGCTTTCTTT.

This clonotype has a handful of counts. The chain carries TRBV15 and TRBJ1-1, with D tentatively TRBD1 (5 bases). The CDR3 is 12 amino acids. The V end was cut by 3 bases, the J end by 7 bases, with 9 bases between. Germline V gives CDR1 LNHNV, CDR2 YYDKDF (reference sequence). CDR3 DNA sequence: TGTGCCACCAGCAGCAGGGCCGATGAAGCTTTCTTT. It yields the protein CATSSRADEAFF.

The sample holds many counts of this clonotype. This chain uses TRBV20-1 with TRBJ1-6; no firm D call. Germline V gene data show CDR1 as DFQATT and CDR2 as SNEGSKA (reference sequence). This CDR3 has 15 residues. V was shortened by 1 base and J by 5 bases, with 12 bases between the two germline ends. The CDR3 bases are TGCAGTGCTAGAGGGCCGGACGTCAATAATTCACCCCTCCACTTT. It translates to CSARGPDVNNSPLHF.

This chain joins TRBV5-1 and TRBJ1-4; TRBD1 might be the D (5 bases). V lost 1 base to trimming and J lost 5 bases, with 12 bases between them. Germline V gene sequence: CDR1 SGHRS, CDR2 YFSETQ. CDR3 length: 15 residues. The CDR3 nucleotides read TGCGCCAGCAGCTTGAGCTGGGACGGAAATGAAAAACTGTTTTTT. Translation: CASSLSWDGNEKLFF.

Ten or more counts support this clonotype. The rearrangement uses TRBV7-9 and TRBJ1-1, with D tentatively TRBD1 (6 bases). The CDR3 is made up of 13 amino acids. CDR1 and CDR2 (germline): SEHNR, FQNEAQ (reference sequence). Trimming left V 5 bases short and J 8 bases short, with 15 bases between. CDR3 in amino acids: CASSATGTREAFF. For the CDR3, the DNA is TGTGCCAGCAGCGCGACCGGGACACGCGAAGCTTTCTTT.

Details on this clonotype: A clone one base away is much larger, so this may be a read error. The chain has TRBV4-1 and TRBJ1-2; 7 bases map to TRBD1. CDR1 and CDR2 (germline): MGHRA, YSYEKL. The CDR3 has 14 amino acids. CDR3 amino acids: CASSQGQGVYGYSF. The CDR3, as DNA: TGCGCCAGCAGCCAAGGGCAGGGGGTCTATGGCTACAGCTTC.

Many counts were recorded for this clonotype. This chain connects TRBV15 to TRBJ1-5, with TRBD1 identical over 9 bases. The CDR3 contains 16 residues. From germline, CDR1 is LNHNV and CDR2 YYDKDF (reference sequence). V was pared by 5 bases and J by 6 bases, with 11 bases of the junction left unmatched. The chain's CDR3 is CATSPTDRGGSQPQHF. CDR3 nucleotide sequence: TGTGCCACCAGCCCCACGGACAGGGGCGGGAGTCAGCCCCAGCATTTT.

This clonotype came up many times. V and J are TRBV7-9 and TRBJ2-5, with 13 bases fitting TRBD2. The CDR3 runs to 17 residues. The ends lost 8 bases at V and 2 bases at J; junction bases unmatched: 11. The germline CDR1 and CDR2 sequences are SEHNR and FQNEAQ (reference sequence). The CDR3, as DNA: TGTGCCAGCGGCAGGACTAGCGGGGGAACGACTCAAGAGACCCAGTACTTC. It yields the protein CASGRTSGGTTQETQYF.

This clonotype was found many times. The chain combines TRBV3-1 with TRBJ2-3; the match to TRBD2 covers 8 bases. The ends lost 3 bases at V and 8 bases at J; junction bases unmatched: 13. The CDR3 is made up of 16 amino acids. Germline V lookup: CDR1 LGHDT, CDR2 YNNKEL (reference sequence). Here the CDR3 reads CASSHEPGLVGGTQYF. DNA of the CDR3: TGTGCCAGCAGCCACGAGCCGGGACTAGTAGGTGGTACGCAGTATTTT.

There are many counts of this clonotype. The CDR3 DNA reads as TGTGCCAGCACAAATGCGGCAGAGCAGTACTTC. Translating it yields CASTNAAEQYF. The chain recombines TRBV11-2 with TRBJ2-7; unclear D gene. The V and J ends lost 7 bases and 7 bases respectively, with 11 bases between them. Germline loops: CDR1 SGHAT, CDR2 FQNNGV. The CDR3 loop spans 11 amino acids.

The rearrangement uses TRBV7-9 and TRBJ1-2; D is unclear. CDR1 SEHNR and CDR2 FQNEAQ come from the germline V gene (reference sequence). V was cut by 1 base and J by 4 bases, with 10 bases left in between. The CDR3 is 14 amino acids. CDR3 sequence (DNA): TGTGCCAGCAGCTTAGATACTCTAACCTATGGCTACACCTTC. This sequence encodes CASSLDTLTYGYTF.

This clonotype has ten or more counts. This chain connects TRBV6-1 to TRBJ1-1, with D uncertain. Trimming pared 6 bases from V and 4 bases from J, leaving 18 bases between. The CDR3 is 15 amino acids. The germline V gene encodes CDR1 MNHNS and CDR2 SASEGT. The CDR3 protein is CASRIREEVGTEAFF. The CDR3 region has the DNA TGTGCCAGCAGAATTCGAGAAGAGGTTGGCACTGAAGCTTTCTTT.